This is a list of T cell receptor beta chains from one sample in a study of shared clonotypes between healthy human individuals. Only in-frame clones appear in the TCRdb table, and some are missing; sequencing was by immunoSEQ multiplex PCR. The table records around 480,000 clones, over 75% of them present only once. The specimen sequenced was PBMCs. The receptors shown here come from a middle-aged woman in good health. Some clones in this sample may be carry-over from other donors' samples. The CDR3 runs from the conserved cysteine through the conserved F or W. D genes are given only for firm matches. Clone size is given for some rows only: seen once, a few or many times, or a class if the clone is expanded.

NA | NA | TRBJ2-5 | TRBV28 | CASSLYRFPETQYF | TGTGCCAGCAGTTTATATAGGTTTCCAGAGACCCAGTACTTC
NA | NA | TRBJ1-5 | TRBV19 | CASSQQGFQPQHF | TGTGCCAGTAGTCAACAGGGTTTCCAGCCCCAGCATTTT
NA | NA | TRBJ2-1 | TRBV29-1 | CSAPGPKNHEQFF | TGCAGCGCACCGGGACCTAAAAATCATGAGCAGTTCTTC
TRBD1 | few | TRBJ2-3 | TRBV6-1 | CASSEGLFGTGVTDTQYF | TGTGCCAGCAGTGAAGGACTGTTCGGGACAGGGGTGACAGATACGCAGTATTTT
NA | NA | TRBJ1-2 | TRBV28 | CASSTRNYGYTF | TGTGCCAGCAGTACTCGCAACTATGGCTACACCTTC
NA | few | TRBJ1-1 | TRBV28 | CASSFRSKGLNTEAFF | TGTGCCAGCAGTTTCCGCTCTAAGGGCCTGAACACTGAAGCTTTCTTT
NA | NA | TRBJ2-1 | TRBV7-2 | CASSWRGDNEQFF | TGTGCCAGCAGCTGGCGCGGGGACAATGAGCAGTTCTTC
TRBD1 | NA | TRBJ1-2 | TRBV6-5 | CASSYGTGPGGYTF | TGTGCCAGCAGTTACGGGACAGGCCCGGGTGGCTACACCTTC
NA | NA | TRBJ2-7 | TRBV7-6 | CASSLEVVRRGVYEQYF | TGTGCCAGCAGCTTAGAGGTTGTGAGAAGGGGGGTCTACGAGCAGTACTTC
NA | NA | TRBJ2-2 | TRBV5-1 | CASSLSGIANTGELFF | TGCGCCAGCAGCTTGTCAGGGATCGCGAACACCGGGGAGCTGTTTTTT
NA | few | TRBJ2-1 | TRBV7-3 | CASSSRGSYNEQFF | TGTGCCAGCAGCTCACGAGGGTCCTACAATGAGCAGTTCTTC
NA | NA | TRBJ2-3 | TRBV6-4 | CASSDSEDLGDTQYF | TGTGCCAGCAGTGACTCTGAAGACTTGGGAGATACGCAGTATTTT
NA | NA | TRBJ1-1 | TRBV7-7 | CASSLDRNTEAFF | TGTGCTAGCAGCCTTGACAGGAACACTGAAGCTTTCTTT
NA | NA | TRBJ2-5 | TRBV5-1 | CASSGGTPGETQYF | TGCGCCAGCAGCGGAGGGACCCCCGGGGAGACCCAGTACTTC
TRBD2 | NA | TRBJ2-3 | TRBV6-4 | CASSESSGSTDTQYF | TGTGCCAGCAGTGAGTCTAGCGGAAGCACAGATACGCAGTATTTT
NA | NA | TRBJ1-6 | TRBV10-3 | CAISEPYNSPLHF | TGTGCCATCAGTGAACCCTATAATTCACCCCTCCACTTT
NA | NA | TRBJ1-1 | TRBV28 | CASSRVWGAKTEAFF | TGTGCCAGCAGTAGGGTCTGGGGGGCTAAGACTGAAGCTTTCTTT
NA | NA | TRBJ1-5 | TRBV5-6 | CASSSRAGNQPQHF | TGTGCCAGCAGCTCCCGGGCCGGCAATCAGCCCCAGCATTTT
TRBD1 | NA | TRBJ1-4 | TRBV23-1 | CASSQGDRGMYEKLFF | TGCGCCAGCAGCCAGGGGGACAGGGGGATGTATGAAAAACTGTTTTTT
TRBD1 | NA | TRBJ1-1 | TRBV7-9 | CASSSGQGNTEAFF | TGTGCCAGCAGCTCCGGACAGGGGAATACTGAAGCTTTCTTT
NA | NA | TRBJ1-1 | TRBV6-4 | CASSFDPNTEAFF | TGTGCCAGCAGTTTTGACCCGAACACTGAAGCTTTCTTT
TRBD1 | NA | TRBJ2-7 | TRBV2 | CASRDRGFEQYF | TGTGCCAGCCGGGACAGGGGCTTCGAGCAGTACTTC